The 4 T cell receptor beta chains below all came from one sample that was sequenced in a study of T cell responses to AZD1222 COVID-19 vaccine (dated by TCRdb to the early 2020s). The label giving this sample's time point can be read as: about 28 days (+/-7) after the second vaccine dose. In the paper's terms, the treatment or condition label means: meningococcal conjugate vaccine given as trial control. The library was prepared using the immunoSEQ multiplex PCR assay. TCRdb stores this immuneACCESS table with in-frame sequences only. Part of the clones is absent; in the studies checked, under half of the shortfall reflects unresolved V genes, and no reason is known for the rest. In this sample the table shows about 70,000 clones, around nine tenths of which occur a single time. Of the sample, around 4.9% falls within the top ten clones. This specimen was peripheral blood, taken 28 days after the second dose of the MenACWY control vaccine. The receptors derive from an adult who received the MenACWY meningococcal vaccine as a control.

The chain recombines TRBV12-3 or TRBV12-4 with TRBJ1-4; D not certain. Trimming took off 8 bases at V and 5 bases at J, with 12 bases between the two ends. CDR3 length equals 13 residues. DNA of the CDR3: TGTGCCAGCTCCAACCGGCAGAATGAAAAACTGTTTTTT. Protein product: CASSNRQNEKLFF.

The chain combines TRBV7-9 with TRBJ2-7; a weak D match, TRBD2 (6 bases). The germline V gene has CDR1 SEHNR and CDR2 FQNEAQ (reference sequence). Trimming removed 4 bases at V and 2 bases at J, with 9 bases between. The CDR3 contains 13 residues. This chain's CDR3 is CASSSGLPYEQYF. Here the CDR3 DNA reads TGTGCCAGCAGCTCGGGACTTCCCTACGAGCAGTACTTC.

V and J are TRBV3-1 (or the pseudogene TRBV3-2) and TRBJ1-5; TRBD1 might be the D (6 bases). The CDR3 is 13 residues long. Germline CDR1 LGHDT, CDR2 YNNKEL (reference sequence). V was trimmed by 3 bases and J by 4 bases, leaving 7 bases between them. CDR3 residues: CASSHGQNQPQHF. The CDR3, as DNA: TGTGCCAGCAGCCACGGACAGAATCAGCCCCAGCATTTT.

This clone appeared a few times. This chain links TRBV7-2 with TRBJ2-2, with D tentatively TRBD1 or TRBD2 (5 bases each). Trimming cost V 0 bases and J 6 bases, with 11 bases left between them. Germline V gene data show CDR1 as SGHTA and CDR2 as FQGNSA. The CDR3 totals 15 residues. CDR3 sequence reads: CASSLAGVTPGELFF. Here the CDR3 DNA reads TGTGCCAGCAGCTTAGCGGGGGTAACGCCCGGGGAGCTGTTTTTT.